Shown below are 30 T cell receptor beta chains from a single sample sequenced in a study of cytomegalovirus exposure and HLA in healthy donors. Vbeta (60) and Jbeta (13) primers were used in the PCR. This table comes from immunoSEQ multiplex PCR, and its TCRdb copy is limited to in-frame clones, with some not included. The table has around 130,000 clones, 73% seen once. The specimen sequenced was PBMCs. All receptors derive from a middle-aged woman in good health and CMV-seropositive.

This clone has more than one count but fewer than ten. CDR3 in DNA: TGTGCCAGCAGCTTAAAATCCGGGGGAAACTATGGCTACACCTTC. This translates into CASSLKSGGNYGYTF. The chain recombines TRBV7-9 with TRBJ1-2, with D perhaps matching TRBD1 (5 bases). The germline CDR1 and CDR2 sequences are SEHNR and FQNEAQ (reference sequence). The V gene lost 2 bases and the J gene lost 2 bases, with 12 bases spanning the gap. The CDR3 runs to 15 residues.

The CDR3, as DNA: TGTGCCAGCAGTCCCAGCGGGAGGCGGGTCAATGAGCAGTTCTTC. Its translation is CASSPSGRRVNEQFF. V usage is TRBV6-5 and J usage is TRBJ2-1; 9 bases fit TRBD2. The CDR3 is 15 residues long. Trimming cost V 5 bases and J 6 bases; bases outside gene matches: 8. Germline assignment: CDR1 MNHEY and CDR2 SVGAGI.

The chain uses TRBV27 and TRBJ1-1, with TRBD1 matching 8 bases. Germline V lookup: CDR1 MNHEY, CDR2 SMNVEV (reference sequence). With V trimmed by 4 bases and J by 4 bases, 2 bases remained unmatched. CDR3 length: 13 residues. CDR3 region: CASSSQGGTEAFF. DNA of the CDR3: TGTGCCAGCAGTTCACAGGGGGGCACTGAAGCTTTCTTT.

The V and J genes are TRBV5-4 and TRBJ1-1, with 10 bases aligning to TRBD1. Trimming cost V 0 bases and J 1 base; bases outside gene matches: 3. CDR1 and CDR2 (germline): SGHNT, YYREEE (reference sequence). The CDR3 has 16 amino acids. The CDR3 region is CASSLGQGAANTEAFF. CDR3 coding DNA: TGTGCCAGCAGCTTGGGACAGGGGGCAGCGAACACTGAAGCTTTCTTT.

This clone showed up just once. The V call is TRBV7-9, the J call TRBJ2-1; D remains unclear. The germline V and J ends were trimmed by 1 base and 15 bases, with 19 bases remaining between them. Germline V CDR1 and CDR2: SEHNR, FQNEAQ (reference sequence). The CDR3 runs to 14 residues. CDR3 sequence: CASSLGSGPRSRFF. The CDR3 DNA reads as TGTGCCAGCAGCTTAGGATCTGGGCCGCGCTCAAGGTTCTTC.

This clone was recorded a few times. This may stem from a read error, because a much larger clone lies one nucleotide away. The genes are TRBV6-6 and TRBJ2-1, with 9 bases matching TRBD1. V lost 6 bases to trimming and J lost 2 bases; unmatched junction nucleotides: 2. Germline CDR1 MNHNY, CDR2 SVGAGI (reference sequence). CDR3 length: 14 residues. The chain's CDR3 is CASRGTGPYNEQFF. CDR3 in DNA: TGTGCCAGCAGGGGGACAGGGCCCTACAATGAGCAGTTCTTC.

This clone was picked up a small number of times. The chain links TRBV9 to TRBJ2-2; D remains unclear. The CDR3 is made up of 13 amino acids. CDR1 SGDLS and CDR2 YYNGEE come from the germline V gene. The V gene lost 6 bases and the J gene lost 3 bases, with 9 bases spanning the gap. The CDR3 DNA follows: TGTGCCAGCAAAGAGCGAGACACCGGGGAGCTGTTTTTT. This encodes CASKERDTGELFF.

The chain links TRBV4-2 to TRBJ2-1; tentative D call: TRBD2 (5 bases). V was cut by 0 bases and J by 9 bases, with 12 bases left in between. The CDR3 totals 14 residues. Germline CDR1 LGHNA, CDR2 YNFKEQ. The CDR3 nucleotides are TGTGCCAGCAGCCAAGATGTCGCTAGCACTGAGCAGTTCTTC. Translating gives CASSQDVASTEQFF.

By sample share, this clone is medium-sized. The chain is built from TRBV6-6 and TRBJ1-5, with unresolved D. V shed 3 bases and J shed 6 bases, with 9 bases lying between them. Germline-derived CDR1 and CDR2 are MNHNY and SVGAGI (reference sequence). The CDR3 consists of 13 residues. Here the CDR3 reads CASSYTGFQPQHF. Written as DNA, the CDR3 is TGTGCCAGCAGTTATACGGGTTTTCAGCCCCAGCATTTT.

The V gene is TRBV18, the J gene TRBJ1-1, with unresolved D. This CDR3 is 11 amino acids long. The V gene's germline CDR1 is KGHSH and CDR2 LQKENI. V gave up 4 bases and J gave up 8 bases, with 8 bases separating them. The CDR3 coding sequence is TGTGCCAGCTCACAAGGAGTAGAAGCTTTCTTT. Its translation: CASSQGVEAFF.

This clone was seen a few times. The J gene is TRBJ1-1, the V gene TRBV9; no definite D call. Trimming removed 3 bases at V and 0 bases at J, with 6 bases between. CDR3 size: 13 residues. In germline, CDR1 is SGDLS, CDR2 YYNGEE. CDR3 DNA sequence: TGTGCCAGCAGCGCCCTTGTGAACACTGAAGCTTTCTTT. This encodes CASSALVNTEAFF.

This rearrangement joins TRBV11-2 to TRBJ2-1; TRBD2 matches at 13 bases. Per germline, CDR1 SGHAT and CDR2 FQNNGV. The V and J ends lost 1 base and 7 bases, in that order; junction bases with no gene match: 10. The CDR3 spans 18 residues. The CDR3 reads CASSLGTRTSGGRNEQFF. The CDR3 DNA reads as TGTGCCAGCAGCTTAGGTACTAGGACTAGCGGGGGTAGGAATGAGCAGTTCTTC.

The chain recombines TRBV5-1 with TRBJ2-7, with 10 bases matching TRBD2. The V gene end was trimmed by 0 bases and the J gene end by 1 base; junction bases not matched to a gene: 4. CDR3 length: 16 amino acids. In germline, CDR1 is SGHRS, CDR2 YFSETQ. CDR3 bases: TGCGCCAGCAGCTTGGCCCGGACTAGCGGTTCCTACGAGCAGTACTTC. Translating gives CASSLARTSGSYEQYF.

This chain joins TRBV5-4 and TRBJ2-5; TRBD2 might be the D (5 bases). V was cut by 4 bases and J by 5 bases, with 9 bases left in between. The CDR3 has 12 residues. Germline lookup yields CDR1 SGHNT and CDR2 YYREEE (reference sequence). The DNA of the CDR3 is TGTGCCAGCAGCGTGGACTTTGAGACCCAGTACTTC. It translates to CASSVDFETQYF.

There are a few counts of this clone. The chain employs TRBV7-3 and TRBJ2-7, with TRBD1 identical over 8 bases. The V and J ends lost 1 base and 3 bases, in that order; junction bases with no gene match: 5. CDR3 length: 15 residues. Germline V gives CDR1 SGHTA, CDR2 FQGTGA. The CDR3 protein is CASSLMGGQGYEQYF. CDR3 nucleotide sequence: TGTGCCAGCAGCTTAATGGGCGGACAGGGCTACGAGCAGTACTTC.

Here the CDR3 DNA reads TGTGCCAGCTCACCATCAAGGGGCAAGAACACTGAAGCTTTCTTT. Translating gives CASSPSRGKNTEAFF. The chain is built from TRBV18 and TRBJ1-1; TRBD1 is a possible D gene (5 bases). Germline CDR1 reads KGHSH; CDR2 reads LQKENI. The CDR3 is 15 residues long. The ends were cut back, 2 bases at V and 1 base at J, with 11 bases in the middle. Full variable domain (outside the CDR3, taken from reference TRBV18 and TRBJ1-1): NAGVMQNPRHLVRRRGQEARLRCSPMKGHSHVYWYRQLPEEGLKFMVYLQKENIIDESGMPKERFSAEFPKEGPSILRIQQVVRGDSAAYFCASSPSRGKNTEAFFGQGTRLTVV.

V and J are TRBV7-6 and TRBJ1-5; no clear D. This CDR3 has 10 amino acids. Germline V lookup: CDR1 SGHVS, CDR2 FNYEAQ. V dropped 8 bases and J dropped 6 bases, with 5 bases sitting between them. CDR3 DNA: TGTGCCAGCTTGAGTCAGCCCCAGCATTTT. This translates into CASLSQPQHF.

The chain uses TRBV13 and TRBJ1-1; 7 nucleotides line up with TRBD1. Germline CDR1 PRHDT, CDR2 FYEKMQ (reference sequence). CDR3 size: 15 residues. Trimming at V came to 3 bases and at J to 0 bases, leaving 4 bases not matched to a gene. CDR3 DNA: TGTGCCAGCAGCTTTGACGGACAGGTGAACACTGAAGCTTTCTTT. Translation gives CASSFDGQVNTEAFF.

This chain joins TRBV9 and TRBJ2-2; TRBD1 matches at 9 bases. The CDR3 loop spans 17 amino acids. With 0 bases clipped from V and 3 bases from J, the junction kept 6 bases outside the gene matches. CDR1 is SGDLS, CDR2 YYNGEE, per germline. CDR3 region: CASSVVGTGFDTGELFF. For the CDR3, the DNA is TGTGCCAGCAGCGTAGTCGGGACAGGGTTCGACACCGGGGAGCTGTTTTTT.

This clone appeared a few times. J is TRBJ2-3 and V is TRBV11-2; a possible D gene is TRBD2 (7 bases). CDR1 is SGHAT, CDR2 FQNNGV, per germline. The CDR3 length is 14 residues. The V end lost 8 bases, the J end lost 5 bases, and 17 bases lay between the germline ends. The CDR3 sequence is CASSEGGAGDTQYF. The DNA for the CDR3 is TGTGCCAGCTCGGAGGGGGGGGCGGGAGATACGCAGTATTTT.

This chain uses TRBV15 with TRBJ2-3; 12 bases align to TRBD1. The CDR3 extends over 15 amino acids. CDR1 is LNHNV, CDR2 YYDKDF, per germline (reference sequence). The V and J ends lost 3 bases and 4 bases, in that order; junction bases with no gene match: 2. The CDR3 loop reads CATSSGDRGPDTQYF. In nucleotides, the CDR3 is TGTGCCACCAGCAGTGGGGACAGGGGGCCAGATACGCAGTATTTT.

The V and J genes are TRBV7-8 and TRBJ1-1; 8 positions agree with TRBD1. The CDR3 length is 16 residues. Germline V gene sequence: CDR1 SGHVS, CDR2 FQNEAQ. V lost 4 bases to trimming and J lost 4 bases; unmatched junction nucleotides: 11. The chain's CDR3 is CASSSRTGQGSTEAFF. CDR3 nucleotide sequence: TGTGCCAGCAGCTCGAGAACAGGACAGGGTTCCACTGAAGCTTTCTTT.

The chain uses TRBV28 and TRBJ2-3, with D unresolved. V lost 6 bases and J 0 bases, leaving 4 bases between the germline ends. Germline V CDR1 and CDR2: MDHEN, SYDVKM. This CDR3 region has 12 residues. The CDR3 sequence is CASRRSTDTQYF. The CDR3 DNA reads TGTGCCAGCAGGAGAAGCACAGATACGCAGTATTTT.

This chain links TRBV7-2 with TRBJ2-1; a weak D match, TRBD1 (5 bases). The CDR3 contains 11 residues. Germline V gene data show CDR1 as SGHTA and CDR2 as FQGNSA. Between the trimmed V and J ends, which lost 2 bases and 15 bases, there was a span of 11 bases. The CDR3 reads CASSLMGQPFF. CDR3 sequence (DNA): TGTGCCAGCAGCTTAATGGGGCAGCCGTTCTTC.

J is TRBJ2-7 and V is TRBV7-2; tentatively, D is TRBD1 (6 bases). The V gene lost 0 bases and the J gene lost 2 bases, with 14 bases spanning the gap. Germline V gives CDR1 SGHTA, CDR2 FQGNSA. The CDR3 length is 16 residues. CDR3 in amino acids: CASSLARGKRPYEQYF. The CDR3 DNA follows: TGTGCCAGCAGCTTAGCGAGGGGGAAAAGGCCCTACGAGCAGTACTTC.

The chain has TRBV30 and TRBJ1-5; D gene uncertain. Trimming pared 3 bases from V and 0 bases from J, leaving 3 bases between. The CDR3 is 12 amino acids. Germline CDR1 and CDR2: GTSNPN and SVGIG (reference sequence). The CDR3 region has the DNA TGTGCCTGGAGCCTTAGCAATCAGCCCCAGCATTTT. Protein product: CAWSLSNQPQHF.

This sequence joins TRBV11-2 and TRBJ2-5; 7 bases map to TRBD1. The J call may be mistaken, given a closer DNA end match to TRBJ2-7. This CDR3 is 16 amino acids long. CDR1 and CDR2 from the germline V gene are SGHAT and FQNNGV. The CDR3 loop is CASSRGGLTESYEQYF. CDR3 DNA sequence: TGTGCCAGCAGCAGAGGGGGCCTGACAGAGAGCTACGAGCAGTACTTC.

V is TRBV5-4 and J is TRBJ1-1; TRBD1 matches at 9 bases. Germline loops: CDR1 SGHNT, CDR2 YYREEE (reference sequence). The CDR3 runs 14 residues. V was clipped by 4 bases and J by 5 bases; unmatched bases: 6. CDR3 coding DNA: TGTGCCAGCAGCCAACAGGGGGCGCGGACTGAAGCTTTCTTT. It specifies CASSQQGARTEAFF.

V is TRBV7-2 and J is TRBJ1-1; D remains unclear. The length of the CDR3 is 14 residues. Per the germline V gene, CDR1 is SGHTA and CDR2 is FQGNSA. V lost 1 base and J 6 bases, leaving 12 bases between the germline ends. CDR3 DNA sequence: TGTGCCAGCAGCTTAGTAAGTGGGCAGGCTGAAGCTTTCTTT. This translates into CASSLVSGQAEAFF. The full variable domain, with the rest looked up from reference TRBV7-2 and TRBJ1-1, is GAGVSQSPSNKVTEKGKDVELRCDPISGHTALYWYRQSLGQGLEFLIYFQGNSAPDKSGLPSDRFSAERTGGSVSTLTIQRTQQEDSAVYLCASSLVSGQAEAFFGQGTRLTVV.

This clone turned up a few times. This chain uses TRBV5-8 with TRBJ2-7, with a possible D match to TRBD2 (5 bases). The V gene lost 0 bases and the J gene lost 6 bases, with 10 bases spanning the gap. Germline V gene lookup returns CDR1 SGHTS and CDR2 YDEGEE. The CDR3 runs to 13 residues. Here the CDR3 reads CASSLALASEQYF. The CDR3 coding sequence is TGTGCCAGCAGCTTGGCTCTAGCATCCGAGCAGTACTTC.